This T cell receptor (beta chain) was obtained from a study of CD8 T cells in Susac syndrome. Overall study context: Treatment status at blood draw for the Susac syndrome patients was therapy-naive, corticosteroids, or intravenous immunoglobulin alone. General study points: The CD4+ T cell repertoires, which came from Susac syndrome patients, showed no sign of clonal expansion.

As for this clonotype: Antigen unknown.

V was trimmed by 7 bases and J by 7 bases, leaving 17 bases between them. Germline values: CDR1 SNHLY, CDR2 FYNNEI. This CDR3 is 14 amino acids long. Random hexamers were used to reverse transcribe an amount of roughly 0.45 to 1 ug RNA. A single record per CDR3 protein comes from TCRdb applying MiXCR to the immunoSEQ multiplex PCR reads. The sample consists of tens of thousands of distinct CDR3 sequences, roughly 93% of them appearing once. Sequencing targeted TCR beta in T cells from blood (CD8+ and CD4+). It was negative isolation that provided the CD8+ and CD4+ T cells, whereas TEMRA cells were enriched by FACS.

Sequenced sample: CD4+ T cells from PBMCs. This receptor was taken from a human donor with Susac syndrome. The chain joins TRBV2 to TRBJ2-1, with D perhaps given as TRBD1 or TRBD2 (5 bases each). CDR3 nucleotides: TGTGCCAGCAAATTCCGGGACGGGAAAAATGAGCAGTTCTTC. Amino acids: CASKFRDGKNEQFF. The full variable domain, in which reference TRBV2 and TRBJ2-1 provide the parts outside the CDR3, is EPEVTQTPSHQVTQMGQEVILRCVPISNHLYFYWYRQILGQKVEFLVSFYNNEISEKSEIFDDQFSVERPDGSNFTLKIRSTKLEDSAMYFCASKFRDGKNEQFFGPGTRLTVL.